This T cell receptor beta chain was found in a study of PD-L1 blockade in urothelial cancer. Across the whole study: Between 0 and 3 prior chemotherapy regimens had been given to patients. Counts from blood samples showed a median of 141,255 T cells. The authors examined blood 3 weeks (second dose) and 6 weeks after treatment start. Regarding the study as a whole: Clonality of blood TCR below the median before treatment predicted better survival.

The repertoire was sequenced with immunoSEQ multiplex PCR; TCRdb's copy has only in-frame clones and lacks some. The sample lists 35,000 to 50,000 clones, 80% occurring once. The CDR3 has 15 amino acids. V dropped 0 bases and J dropped 4; count of bases not matched to a gene: 3. Germline V gene sequence: CDR1 WSHSY, CDR2 SAAADI. To note about this clone: Its antigen is still unknown.

Indicated time point: pretreatment peripheral blood. The origin of this receptor is a man in his sixties with urothelial cancer. This specimen consisted of PBMCs, obtained around atezolizumab (anti-PD-L1) treatment. V and J are TRBV10-2 and TRBJ2-5; 9 bases are shared with TRBD2. CDR3 sequence reads: CASSESSSGGETQYF. CDR3 in DNA: TGCGCCAGCAGTGAGTCGAGTAGCGGGGGAGAGACCCAGTACTTC.